This TCR beta chain was sequenced for a study of T cell clonotyping in hematopoietic cell transplantation. Indicated time point: recipient sample about 28 days before transplant, after cytoreduction. Libraries were prepared by immunoSEQ multiplex PCR; TCRdb keeps only in-frame clonotypes and omits some of them. The sample records approximately 26,000 clones, 70% to 85% being singletons. For this clone: Its matching antigen is unknown.

Broader study findings: At the given depth, recipient repertoires were over 95% de novo clonotypes. Cells were unsorted, so CD4 and CD8 contributions were not separated. Graft donor and pretransplant recipient Inverse Simpson Index values predicted broader posttransplant TCR diversity.

The material was peripheral blood mononuclear cells, obtained before stem cell transplant. This receptor was obtained from a woman aged 60-75 years with acute myeloid leukemia. Some clones in this sample may be carry-over from other donors' samples.

The CDR3 spells CASVSGGSSYEQYF. CDR3 nucleotides: TGTGCCAGCGTTAGCGGGGGGTCCTCCTACGAGCAGTACTTC. This sequence joins TRBV7-6 and TRBJ2-7; 10 bases are a match to TRBD2. This CDR3 has 14 residues. Per germline, CDR1 SGHVS and CDR2 FNYEAQ. J was trimmed by 0 bases and V by 8 bases; bases with no gene match: 4. Looking up the rest from reference TRBV7-6 and TRBJ2-7 gives the full variable domain: GAGVSQSPRYKVTKRGQDVALRCDPISGHVSLYWYRQALGQGPEFLTYFNYEAQQDKSGLPNDRFSAERPEGSISTLTIQRTEQRDSAMYRCASVSGGSSYEQYFGPGTRLTVT.